Below are 18 T cell receptor beta chains sequenced from a single sample in a study of OX40 agonist ivuxolimab in advanced cancers. Assay: immunoSEQ multiplex PCR; the TCRdb copy retains only in-frame clones and omits some. The table includes tens of thousands of clones, roughly nine tenths detected once. Source: CD4+ or CD8+ T cells sorted from blood, taken in a trial of the OX40 agonist ivuxolimab. These receptors were collected from an adult with an advanced solid tumor such as melanoma, head and neck, liver or kidney cancer.

This clone is judged medium-sized. V is TRBV29-1 and J is TRBJ1-2; possibly TRBD1 for D (5 bases). CDR3 length: 14 amino acids. The germline V and J ends were trimmed by 2 bases and 4 bases, with 14 bases remaining between them. Per germline, CDR1 SQVTM and CDR2 ANQGSEA. The CDR3 DNA reads as TGCAGCGTTGAATTGGTAGGGGCTGGCTATGGCTACACCTTC. The encoded protein is CSVELVGAGYGYTF.

In nucleotides, the CDR3 is TGTGCCAGCAGCGCAGAGGGCGGCGAGCAGTACTTC. Translation gives CASSAEGGEQYF. The V call is TRBV9, the J call TRBJ2-7; tentative D call: TRBD2 (5 bases). CDR1 is SGDLS and CDR2 is YYNGEE in the germline V gene. The V end lost 3 bases, the J end lost 6 bases, and 10 bases lay between the germline ends. This CDR3 contains 12 residues. Full variable domain (missing parts from reference TRBV9 and TRBJ2-7): DSGVTQTPKHLITATGQRVTLRCSPRSGDLSVYWYQQSLDQGLQFLIQYYNGEERAKGNILERFSAQQFPDLHSELNLSSLELGDSALYFCASSAEGGEQYFGPGTRLTVT.

On this clone itself: The junction does not match germline at one end; this may be a read error. This chain links TRBV11-2 with TRBJ2-2; the D gene is possibly TRBD1 (9 bases). CDR3 length: 19 residues. Germline values: CDR1 SGHAT, CDR2 FQNNGV. The CDR3 DNA sequence: TGTGCCAGCGGCTTAGCGGGGACAGGGCTACTACTGAACACCGGGGAGCTGTTTTTT. Translated, it gives CASGLAGTGLLLNTGELFF.

The chain uses TRBV29-1 and TRBJ1-2, with no clear D. The CDR3 length is 14 residues. The V and J ends lost 6 bases and 4 bases respectively, with 18 bases between them. Per the germline V gene, CDR1 is SQVTM and CDR2 is ANQGSEA. The CDR3 nucleotides read TGCAGCGTAGCGGGGTTGGAGAGGTTCTATGGCTACACCTTC. Translated, it gives CSVAGLERFYGYTF.

The J gene is TRBJ1-4, the V gene TRBV6-5; TRBD1 is a possible D gene (5 bases). Germline loops: CDR1 MNHEY, CDR2 SVGAGI. This CDR3 has 15 residues. V was trimmed by 10 bases and J by 4 bases, leaving 19 bases between them. The CDR3 reads CATPFQGSRNEKLFF. CDR3 DNA: TGTGCCACCCCGTTCCAGGGCAGTCGTAATGAAAAACTGTTTTTT.

The V gene is TRBV7-9, the J gene TRBJ2-5; D call uncertain. This CDR3 contains 14 residues. V was clipped by 4 bases and J by 2 bases, with 11 bases between them. CDR1 SEHNR and CDR2 FQNEAQ come from the germline V gene (reference sequence). In DNA, the CDR3 is TGTGCCAGCAGCTCCCCATATGGGCAAGAGACCCAGTACTTC. Translating gives CASSSPYGQETQYF.

This clone has only a few counts. The rearrangement uses TRBV13 and TRBJ1-1; D gene uncertain. The CDR3 extends over 12 amino acids. Deletions cut 1 base from V and 1 base from J, with 1 base between. Germline lookup yields CDR1 PRHDT and CDR2 FYEKMQ (reference sequence). The CDR3 bases are TGTGCCAGCAGCTTAGAGAACACTGAAGCTTTCTTT. Encoded protein: CASSLENTEAFF.

The J gene is TRBJ1-2, the V gene TRBV27; D is unresolved. This CDR3 is 13 amino acids long. Per the germline V gene, CDR1 is MNHEY and CDR2 is SMNVEV (reference sequence). The germline V and J ends were trimmed by 2 bases and 4 bases, with 8 bases remaining between them. This CDR3 is CASSLGQLYGYTF. The CDR3 coding sequence is TGTGCCAGCAGTTTAGGCCAGCTCTATGGCTACACCTTC.

The chain combines TRBV20-1 with TRBJ1-1; no firm D call. Germline CDR1 reads DFQATT; CDR2 reads SNEGSKA (reference sequence). V lost 3 bases, J lost 6 bases, and 8 bases lay in between. The CDR3 spans 11 residues. CDR3 region: CSARLGAEAFF. The CDR3 coding sequence is TGCAGTGCTAGGCTCGGCGCTGAAGCTTTCTTT.

This chain links TRBV10-3 with TRBJ2-7; D not certain. CDR1 and CDR2 (germline): ENHRY, SYGVKD. The CDR3 totals 12 residues. V was shortened by 8 bases and J by 5 bases, with 13 bases between the two germline ends. CDR3 sequence (DNA): TGTGCCATCGCGCCGGCGACCCACGAGCAGTACTTC. Translated: CAIAPATHEQYF.

This clone was counted only a few times. The chain has TRBV4-1 and TRBJ2-2, with TRBD2 identical over 11 bases. Germline CDR1 MGHRA, CDR2 YSYEKL. The ends lost 4 bases at V and 3 bases at J; junction bases unmatched: 4. The CDR3 contains 16 residues. Here the CDR3 reads CASSPQLAGDTGELFF. The CDR3 DNA reads TGCGCCAGCAGCCCCCAACTAGCGGGAGACACCGGGGAGCTGTTTTTT.

This clone came up a few times. The sample has other DNA sequences that encode this CDR3 too. The chain carries TRBV5-1 and TRBJ2-1; 7 bases are a match to TRBD1. The J segment lost 8 bases and the V segment lost 0 bases, leaving 2 bases of the junction unmatched. From germline, CDR1 is SGHRS and CDR2 YFSETQ. The CDR3 contains 13 residues. The CDR3 DNA follows: TGCGCCAGCAGCTTGGGACAGGGAGATGAGCAGTTCTTC. Translation: CASSLGQGDEQFF.

As to this clone: One junction end does not reproduce the germline sequence, and a read error may be involved. V usage is TRBV28 and J usage is TRBJ2-1; D possibly uses TRBD1 or TRBD2 (6 bases each). Germline loops: CDR1 MDHEN, CDR2 SYDVKM. This CDR3 region has 14 residues. Here the CDR3 reads CASSFGGSHNEQFF. Here the CDR3 DNA reads TGTGCCAGCAGTTTCGGGGGCTCCCACAATGAGCAGTTCTTC.

This chain uses TRBV27 with TRBJ1-5; TRBD1 agrees at 12 bases. The CDR3 is 15 amino acids. Looked up from germline, CDR1 is MNHEY and CDR2 is SMNVEV (reference sequence). Germline trimming cut 4 bases from V and 7 bases from J; bases unmatched to any gene: 5. The CDR3, as DNA: TGTGCCAGCAGTTCCGGGACAGGGGGCTACCAGCCCCAGCATTTT. Amino acids: CASSSGTGGYQPQHF.

J is TRBJ1-1 and V is TRBV27, with D possibly matching TRBD1 (6 bases). Between the trimmed V and J ends, which lost 8 bases and 0 bases, there was a span of 16 bases. In germline, CDR1 is MNHEY, CDR2 SMNVEV (reference sequence). This CDR3 region has 15 residues. This CDR3 is CASHPKGGMNTEAFF. Here the CDR3 DNA reads TGTGCCAGCCACCCCAAGGGGGGGATGAACACTGAAGCTTTCTTT.

The genes are TRBV28 and TRBJ1-4; possibly TRBD1 for D (6 bases). In germline, CDR1 is MDHEN, CDR2 SYDVKM. This CDR3 comprises 16 residues. V was cut by 6 bases and J by 3 bases, with 17 bases left in between. In DNA, the CDR3 is TGTGCCAGCAGCCCAATCTGGGGGCTGGCTAATGAAAAACTGTTTTTT. Translation gives CASSPIWGLANEKLFF.

The gene calls are TRBV28 and TRBJ2-5; tentative D call: TRBD2 (5 bases). V was pared by 1 base and J by 0 bases, with 6 bases between. Per germline, CDR1 MDHEN and CDR2 SYDVKM. This CDR3 has 14 amino acids. Here the CDR3 DNA reads TGTGCCAGCAGTTTATCCGGGAACCAAGAGACCCAGTACTTC. Its translation: CASSLSGNQETQYF. The full variable domain, rest sourced from reference TRBV28 and TRBJ2-5, is DVKVTQSSRYLVKRTGEKVFLECVQDMDHENMFWYRQDPGLGLRLIYFSYDVKMKEKGDIPEGYSVSREKKERFSLILESASTNQTSMYLCASSLSGNQETQYFGPGTRLLVL.

This sequence joins TRBV7-9 and TRBJ2-1; D perhaps matches TRBD2 (5 bases). V was clipped by 4 bases and J by 8 bases, with 12 bases between them. CDR1 is SEHNR and CDR2 is FQNEAQ in the germline V gene (reference sequence). The CDR3 loop spans 13 amino acids. CDR3 sequence (DNA): TGTGCCAGCAGCTCGGGGTCCGGGGATGAGCAGTTCTTC. Translation gives CASSSGSGDEQFF. Filled out from reference TRBV7-9 and TRBJ2-1, the complete variable domain reads DTGVSQNPRHKITKRGQNVTFRCDPISEHNRLYWYRQTLGQGPEFLTYFQNEAQLEKSRLLSDRFSAERPKGSFSTLEIQRTEQGDSAMYLCASSSGSGDEQFFGPGTRLTVL.